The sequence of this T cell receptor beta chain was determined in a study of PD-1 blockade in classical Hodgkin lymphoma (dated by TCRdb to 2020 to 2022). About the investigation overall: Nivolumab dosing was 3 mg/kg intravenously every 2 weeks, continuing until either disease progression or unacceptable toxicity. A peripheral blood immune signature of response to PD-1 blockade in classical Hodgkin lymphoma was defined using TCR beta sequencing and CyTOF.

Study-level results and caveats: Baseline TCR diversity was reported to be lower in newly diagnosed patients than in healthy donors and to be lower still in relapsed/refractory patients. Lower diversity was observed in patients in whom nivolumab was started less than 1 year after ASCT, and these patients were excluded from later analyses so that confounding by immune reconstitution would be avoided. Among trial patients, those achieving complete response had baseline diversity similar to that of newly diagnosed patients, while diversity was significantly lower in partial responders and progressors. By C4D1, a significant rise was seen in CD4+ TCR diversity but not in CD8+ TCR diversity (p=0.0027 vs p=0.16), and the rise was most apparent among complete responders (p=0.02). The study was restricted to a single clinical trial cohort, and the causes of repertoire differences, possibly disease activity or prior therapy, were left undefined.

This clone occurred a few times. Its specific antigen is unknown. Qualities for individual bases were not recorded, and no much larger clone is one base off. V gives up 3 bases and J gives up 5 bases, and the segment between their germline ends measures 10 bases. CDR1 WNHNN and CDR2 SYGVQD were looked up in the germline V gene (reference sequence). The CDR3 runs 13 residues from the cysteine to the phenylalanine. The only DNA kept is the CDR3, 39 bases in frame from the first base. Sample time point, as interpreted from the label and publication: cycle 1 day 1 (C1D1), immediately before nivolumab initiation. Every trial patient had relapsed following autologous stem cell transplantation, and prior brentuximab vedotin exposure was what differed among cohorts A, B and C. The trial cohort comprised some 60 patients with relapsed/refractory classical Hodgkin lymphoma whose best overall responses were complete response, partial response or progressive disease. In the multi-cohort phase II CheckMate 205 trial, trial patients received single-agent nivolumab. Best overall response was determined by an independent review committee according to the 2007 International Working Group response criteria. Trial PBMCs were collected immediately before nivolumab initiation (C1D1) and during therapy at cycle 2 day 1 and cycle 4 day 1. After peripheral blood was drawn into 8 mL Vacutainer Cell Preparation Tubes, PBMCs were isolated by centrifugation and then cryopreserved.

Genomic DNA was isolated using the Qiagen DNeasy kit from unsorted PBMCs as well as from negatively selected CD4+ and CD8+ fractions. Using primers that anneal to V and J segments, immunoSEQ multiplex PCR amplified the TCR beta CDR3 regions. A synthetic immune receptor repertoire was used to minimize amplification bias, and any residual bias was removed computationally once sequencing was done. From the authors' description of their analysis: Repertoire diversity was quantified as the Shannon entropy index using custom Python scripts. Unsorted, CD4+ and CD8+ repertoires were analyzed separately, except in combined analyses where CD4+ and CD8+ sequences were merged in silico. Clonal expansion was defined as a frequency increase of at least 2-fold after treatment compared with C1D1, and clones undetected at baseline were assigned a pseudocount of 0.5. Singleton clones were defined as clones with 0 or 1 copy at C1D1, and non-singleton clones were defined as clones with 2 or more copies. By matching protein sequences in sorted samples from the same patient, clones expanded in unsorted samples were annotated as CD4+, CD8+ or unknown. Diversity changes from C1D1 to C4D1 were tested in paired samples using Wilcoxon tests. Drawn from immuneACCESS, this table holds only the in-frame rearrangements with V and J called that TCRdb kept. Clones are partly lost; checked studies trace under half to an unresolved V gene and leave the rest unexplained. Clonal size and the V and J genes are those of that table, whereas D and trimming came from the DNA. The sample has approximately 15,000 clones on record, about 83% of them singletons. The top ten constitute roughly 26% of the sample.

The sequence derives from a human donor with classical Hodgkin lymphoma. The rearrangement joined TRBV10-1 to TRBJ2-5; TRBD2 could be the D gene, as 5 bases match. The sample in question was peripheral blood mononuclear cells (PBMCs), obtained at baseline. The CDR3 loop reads CASSDSGWETQYF. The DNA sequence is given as TGCGCCAGCAGTGATTCGGGGTGGGAGACCCAGTACTTC.